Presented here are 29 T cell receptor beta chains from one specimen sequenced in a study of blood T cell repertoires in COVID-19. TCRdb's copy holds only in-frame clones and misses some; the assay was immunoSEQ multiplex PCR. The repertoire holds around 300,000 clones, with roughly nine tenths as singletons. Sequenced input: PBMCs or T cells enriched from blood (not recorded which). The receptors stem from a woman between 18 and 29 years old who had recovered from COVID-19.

For the CDR3, the DNA is TGTGCCAGCAGTCCTATATCAGGGTGGGGGACCCAGTACTTC. Amino acids: CASSPISGWGTQYF. The chain uses TRBV28 and TRBJ2-5; tentatively, D is TRBD1 (5 bases). The germline V and J ends were trimmed by 5 bases and 7 bases, with 17 bases remaining between them. CDR1 is MDHEN, CDR2 SYDVKM, per germline. The length of the CDR3 is 14 residues.

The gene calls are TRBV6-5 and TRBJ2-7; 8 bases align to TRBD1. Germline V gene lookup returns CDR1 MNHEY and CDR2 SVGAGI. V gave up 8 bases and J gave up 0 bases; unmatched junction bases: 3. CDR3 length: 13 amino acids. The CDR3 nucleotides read TGTGCCAGCTCGGACAGGGCCTCCTACGAGCAGTACTTC. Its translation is CASSDRASYEQYF.

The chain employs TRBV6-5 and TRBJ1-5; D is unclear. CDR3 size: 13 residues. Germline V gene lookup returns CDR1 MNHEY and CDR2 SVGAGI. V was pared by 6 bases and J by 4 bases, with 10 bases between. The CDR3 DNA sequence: TGTGCCAGCAGCCCGAGGGAGAATCAGCCCCAGCATTTT. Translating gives CASSPRENQPQHF.

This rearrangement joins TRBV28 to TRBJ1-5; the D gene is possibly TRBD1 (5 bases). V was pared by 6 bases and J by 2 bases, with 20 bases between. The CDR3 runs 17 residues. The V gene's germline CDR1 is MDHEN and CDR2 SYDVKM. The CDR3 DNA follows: TGTGCCAGCAGGAAAGGGAGGGGTGGTGGAGGCAATCAGCCCCAGCATTTT. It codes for CASRKGRGGGGNQPQHF. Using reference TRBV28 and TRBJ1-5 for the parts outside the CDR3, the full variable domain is DVKVTQSSRYLVKRTGEKVFLECVQDMDHENMFWYRQDPGLGLRLIYFSYDVKMKEKGDIPEGYSVSREKKERFSLILESASTNQTSMYLCASRKGRGGGGNQPQHFGDGTRLSIL.

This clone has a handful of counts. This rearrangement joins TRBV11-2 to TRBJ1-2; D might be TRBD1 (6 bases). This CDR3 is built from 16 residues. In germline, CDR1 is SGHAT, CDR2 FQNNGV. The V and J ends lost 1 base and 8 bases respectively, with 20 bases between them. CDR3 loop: CASSLVGIRGARGYTF. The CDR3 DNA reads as TGTGCCAGCAGCTTAGTGGGAATCCGGGGGGCGCGGGGCTACACCTTC.

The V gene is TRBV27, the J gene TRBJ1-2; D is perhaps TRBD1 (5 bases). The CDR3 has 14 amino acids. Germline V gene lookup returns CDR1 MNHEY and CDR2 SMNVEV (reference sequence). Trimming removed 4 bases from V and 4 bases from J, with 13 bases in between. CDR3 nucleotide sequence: TGTGCCAGCAGTTACGGGGGGACGAGCTATGGCTACACCTTC. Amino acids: CASSYGGTSYGYTF.

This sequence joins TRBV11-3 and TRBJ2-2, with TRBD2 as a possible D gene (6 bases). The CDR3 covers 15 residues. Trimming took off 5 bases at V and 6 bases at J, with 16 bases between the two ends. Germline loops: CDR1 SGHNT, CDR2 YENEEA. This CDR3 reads CASSRAGTQPGELFF. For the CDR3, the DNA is TGTGCCAGCAGCCGAGCAGGGACTCAACCCGGGGAGCTGTTTTTT.

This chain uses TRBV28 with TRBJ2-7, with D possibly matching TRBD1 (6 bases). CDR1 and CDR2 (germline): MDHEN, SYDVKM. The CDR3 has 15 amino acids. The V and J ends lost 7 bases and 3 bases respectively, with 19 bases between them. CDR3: CASTVGQSPYYEQYF. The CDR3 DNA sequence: TGTGCCAGCACCGTCGGACAGTCGCCCTACTACGAGCAGTACTTC.

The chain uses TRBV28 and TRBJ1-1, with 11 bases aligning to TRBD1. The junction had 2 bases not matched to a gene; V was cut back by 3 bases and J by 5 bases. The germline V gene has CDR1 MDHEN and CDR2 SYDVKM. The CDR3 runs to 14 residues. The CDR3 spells CASSLGTGGTEAFF. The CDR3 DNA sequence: TGTGCCAGCAGTTTGGGGACAGGGGGGACTGAAGCTTTCTTT. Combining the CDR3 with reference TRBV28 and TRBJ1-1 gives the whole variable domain DVKVTQSSRYLVKRTGEKVFLECVQDMDHENMFWYRQDPGLGLRLIYFSYDVKMKEKGDIPEGYSVSREKKERFSLILESASTNQTSMYLCASSLGTGGTEAFFGQGTRLTVV.

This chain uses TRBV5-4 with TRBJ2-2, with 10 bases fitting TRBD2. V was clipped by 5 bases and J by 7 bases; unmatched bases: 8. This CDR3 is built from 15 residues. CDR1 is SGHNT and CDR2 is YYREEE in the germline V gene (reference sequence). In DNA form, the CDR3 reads TGTGCCAGCAGTCCAGAGCGGGGGGGCCTCGGGGAGCTGTTTTTT. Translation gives CASSPERGGLGELFF. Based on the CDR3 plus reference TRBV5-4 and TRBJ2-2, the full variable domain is ETGVTQSPTHLIKTRGQQVTLRCSSQSGHNTVSWYQQALGQGPQFIFQYYREEENGRGNFPPRFSGLQFPNYSSELNVNALELDDSALYLCASSPERGGLGELFFGEGSRLTVL.

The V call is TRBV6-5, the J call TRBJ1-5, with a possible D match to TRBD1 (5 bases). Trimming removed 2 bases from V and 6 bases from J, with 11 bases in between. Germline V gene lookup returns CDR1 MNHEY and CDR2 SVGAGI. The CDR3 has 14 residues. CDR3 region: CASSYVGGTQPQHF. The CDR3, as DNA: TGTGCCAGCAGTTACGTTGGGGGGACTCAGCCCCAGCATTTT.

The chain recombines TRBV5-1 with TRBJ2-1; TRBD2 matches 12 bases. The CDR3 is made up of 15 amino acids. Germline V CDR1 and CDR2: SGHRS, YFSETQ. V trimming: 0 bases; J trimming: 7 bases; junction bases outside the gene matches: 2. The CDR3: CASSLALAGGNEQFF. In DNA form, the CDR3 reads TGCGCCAGCAGCTTGGCTCTAGCGGGGGGGAATGAGCAGTTCTTC.

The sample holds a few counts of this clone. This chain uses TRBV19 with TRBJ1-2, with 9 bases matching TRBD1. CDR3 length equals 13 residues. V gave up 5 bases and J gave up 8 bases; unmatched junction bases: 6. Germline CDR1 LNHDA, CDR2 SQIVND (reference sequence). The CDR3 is CASSRDREKGYTF. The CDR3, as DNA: TGTGCCAGTAGTCGGGACAGGGAGAAGGGCTACACCTTC. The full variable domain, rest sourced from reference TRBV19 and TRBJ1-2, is DGGITQSPKYLFRKEGQNVTLSCEQNLNHDAMYWYRQDPGQGLRLIYYSQIVNDFQKGDIAEGYSVSREKKESFPLTVTSAQKNPTAFYLCASSRDREKGYTFGSGTRLTVV.

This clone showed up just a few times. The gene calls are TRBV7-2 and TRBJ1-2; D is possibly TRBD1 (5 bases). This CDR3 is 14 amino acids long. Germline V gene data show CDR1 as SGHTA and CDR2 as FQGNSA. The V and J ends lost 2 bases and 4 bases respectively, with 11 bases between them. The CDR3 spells CASSLRGTAYGYTF. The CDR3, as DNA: TGTGCCAGCAGCTTACGGGGGACTGCCTATGGCTACACCTTC. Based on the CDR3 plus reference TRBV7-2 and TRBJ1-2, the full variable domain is GAGVSQSPSNKVTEKGKDVELRCDPISGHTALYWYRQSLGQGLEFLIYFQGNSAPDKSGLPSDRFSAERTGGSVSTLTIQRTQQEDSAVYLCASSLRGTAYGYTFGSGTRLTVV.

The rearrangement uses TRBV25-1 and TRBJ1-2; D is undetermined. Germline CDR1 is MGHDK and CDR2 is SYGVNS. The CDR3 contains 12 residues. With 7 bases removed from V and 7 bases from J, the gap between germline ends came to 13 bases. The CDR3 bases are TGTGCCAGCACCCGGGGAGACCGTGGCTACACCTTC. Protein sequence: CASTRGDRGYTF.

This chain's CDR3 is CASSTRGSPMNTEAFF. CDR3 bases: TGTGCCAGTAGTACAAGGGGCAGCCCCATGAACACTGAAGCTTTCTTT. The V gene is TRBV19, the J gene TRBJ1-1, with a possible D match to TRBD1 (5 bases). The CDR3 is made up of 16 amino acids. V lost 4 bases and J 0 bases, leaving 15 bases between the germline ends. Germline-derived CDR1 and CDR2 are LNHDA and SQIVND (reference sequence).

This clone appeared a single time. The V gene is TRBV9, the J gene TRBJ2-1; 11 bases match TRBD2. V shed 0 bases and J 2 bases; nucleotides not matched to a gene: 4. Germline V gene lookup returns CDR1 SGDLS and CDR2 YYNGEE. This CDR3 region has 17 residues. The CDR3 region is CASSVALTSGAYNEQFF. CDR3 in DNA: TGTGCCAGCAGCGTAGCCCTGACTAGCGGGGCCTACAATGAGCAGTTCTTC.

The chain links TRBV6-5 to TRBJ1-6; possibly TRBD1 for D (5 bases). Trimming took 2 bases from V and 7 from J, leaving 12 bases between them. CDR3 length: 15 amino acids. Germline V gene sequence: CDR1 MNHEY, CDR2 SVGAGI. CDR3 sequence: CASSYGDSGNSPLHF. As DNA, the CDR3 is TGTGCCAGCAGTTACGGGGACTCGGGGAATTCACCCCTCCACTTT.

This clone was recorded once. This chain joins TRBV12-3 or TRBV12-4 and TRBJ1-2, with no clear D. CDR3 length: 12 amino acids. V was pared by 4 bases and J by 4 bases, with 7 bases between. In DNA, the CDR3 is TGTGCCAGCAGTTCATACAGCTATGGCTACACCTTC. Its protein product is CASSSYSYGYTF.

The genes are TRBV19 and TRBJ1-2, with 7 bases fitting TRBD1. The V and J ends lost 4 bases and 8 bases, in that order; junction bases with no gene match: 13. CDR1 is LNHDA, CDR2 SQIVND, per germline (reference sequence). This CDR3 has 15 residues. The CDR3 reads CASSNPRGALEGYTF. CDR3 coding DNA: TGTGCCAGTAGTAACCCCAGGGGGGCCCTGGAAGGCTACACCTTC.

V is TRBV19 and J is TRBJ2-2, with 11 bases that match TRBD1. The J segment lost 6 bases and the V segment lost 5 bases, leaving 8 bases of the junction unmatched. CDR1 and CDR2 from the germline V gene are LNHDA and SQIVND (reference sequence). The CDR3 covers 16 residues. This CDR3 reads CASSPERGQGAGELFF. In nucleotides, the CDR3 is TGTGCCAGTAGTCCCGAGCGGGGACAGGGGGCCGGGGAGCTGTTTTTT.

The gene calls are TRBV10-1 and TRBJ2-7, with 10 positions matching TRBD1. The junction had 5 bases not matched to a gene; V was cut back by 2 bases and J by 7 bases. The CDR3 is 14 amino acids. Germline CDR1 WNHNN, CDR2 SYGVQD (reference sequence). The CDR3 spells CASSEPGTGEEQYF. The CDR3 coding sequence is TGCGCCAGCAGTGAGCCTGGGACAGGGGAAGAGCAGTACTTC.

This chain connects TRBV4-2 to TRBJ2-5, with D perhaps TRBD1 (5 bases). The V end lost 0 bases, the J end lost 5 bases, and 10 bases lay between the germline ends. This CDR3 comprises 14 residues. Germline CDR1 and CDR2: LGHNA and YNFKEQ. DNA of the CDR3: TGTGCCAGCAGCCAAGAAGGCAGGGATGAGACCCAGTACTTC. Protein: CASSQEGRDETQYF.

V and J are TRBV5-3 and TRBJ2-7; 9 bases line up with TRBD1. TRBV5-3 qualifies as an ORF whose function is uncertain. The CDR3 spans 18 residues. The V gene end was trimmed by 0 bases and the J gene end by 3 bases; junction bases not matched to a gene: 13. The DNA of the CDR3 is TGTGCCAGAAGCTTGGACCGGGACAGGGCACTACGGGGCTACGAGCAGTACTTC. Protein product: CARSLDRDRALRGYEQYF.

The CDR3 protein is CASSYETANTEAFF. The CDR3 DNA is TGTGCCAGCAGTTACGAGACAGCGAACACTGAAGCTTTCTTT. J is TRBJ1-1 and V is TRBV6-5; D possibly corresponds to TRBD1 (5 bases). Trimming removed 2 bases at V and 1 base at J, with 8 bases between. Germline CDR1 and CDR2: MNHEY and SVGAGI. This CDR3 is built from 14 residues.

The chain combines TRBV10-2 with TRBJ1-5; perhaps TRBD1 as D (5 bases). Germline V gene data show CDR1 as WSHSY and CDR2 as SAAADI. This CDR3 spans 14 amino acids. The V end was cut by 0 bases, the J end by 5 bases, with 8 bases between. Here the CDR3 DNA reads TGCGCCAGCAGTGAGTCCGGAGGGGATCAGCCCCAGCATTTT. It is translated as CASSESGGDQPQHF.

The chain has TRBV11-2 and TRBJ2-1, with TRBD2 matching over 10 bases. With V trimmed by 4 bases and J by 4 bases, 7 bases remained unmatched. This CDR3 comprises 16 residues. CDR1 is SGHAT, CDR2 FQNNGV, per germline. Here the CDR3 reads CASSSISGGGYNEQFF. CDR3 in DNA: TGTGCCAGCAGCTCGATAAGCGGGGGGGGATACAATGAGCAGTTCTTC.

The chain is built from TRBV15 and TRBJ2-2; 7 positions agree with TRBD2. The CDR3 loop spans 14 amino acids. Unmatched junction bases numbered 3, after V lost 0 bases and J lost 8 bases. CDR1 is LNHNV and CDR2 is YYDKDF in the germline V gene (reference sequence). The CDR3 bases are TGTGCCACCAGCAGAGATTTCGGGAGGGGGGAGCTGTTTTTT. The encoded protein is CATSRDFGRGELFF.

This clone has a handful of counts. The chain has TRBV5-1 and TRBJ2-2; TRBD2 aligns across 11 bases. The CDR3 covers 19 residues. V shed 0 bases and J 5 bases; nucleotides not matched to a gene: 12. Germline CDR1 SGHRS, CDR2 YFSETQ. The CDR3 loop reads CASSLARGSGGAGTGELFF. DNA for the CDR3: TGCGCCAGCAGCTTGGCCAGAGGTAGCGGGGGGGCCGGTACCGGGGAGCTGTTTTTT.